Only a few counts were recorded for the clone carrying this TCR beta chain. What it binds is not known. TCR beta CDR3 regions were amplified from RNA transcripts. The primer set for the first-round RT-PCR of the TCR CDR3 was HTBI. MiXCR was run by TCRdb on the multiplex PCR reads, yielding one entry per CDR3 protein. The data hold about 560,000 distinct CDR3 sequences, with over 15% observed a single time. Germline CDR1 and CDR2: MDHEN and SYDVKM. Between the trimmed V and J ends, which lost 6 bases and 2 bases, there was a span of 17 bases. The CDR3 totals 16 residues. The entry originates in a study of T cells in Graves' hyperthyroidism and ophthalmopathy. Points from the study as a whole: A 13 V-J model separated ophthalmopathy from stable hyperthyroidism.

The sequenced material came from blood. This sequence joins TRBV28 and TRBJ1-5, with D unclear. The sequence came from a young woman with Graves' hyperthyroidism. DNA for the CDR3: TGTGCCAGCAGGCGGGGAAGTCTTCAGGGCAATCAGCCCCAGCATTTT. It encodes CASRRGSLQGNQPQHF.